What follows are 27 T cell receptor beta chains derived from one specimen sequenced in a study of blood T cell repertoires in COVID-19. This table comes from immunoSEQ multiplex PCR, and its TCRdb copy is limited to in-frame clones, with some not included. The sample records 100,000 to 150,000 clones, approximately 86% being singletons. Sequencing was done on a sample of PBMCs or T cells enriched from blood (not recorded which). These receptors came from a woman aged 45 to 65 who had recovered from COVID-19.

This chain joins TRBV12-5 and TRBJ2-5; D is possibly TRBD1 (6 bases). Germline CDR1 and CDR2: LGHNT and FRNRAP. Trimming left V 4 bases short and J 7 bases short, with 16 bases between. This CDR3 is built from 14 residues. The chain's CDR3 is CASGSTQGTGTQYF. CDR3 DNA sequence: TGTGCTAGTGGTTCAACACAGGGTACTGGGACCCAGTACTTC.

This chain joins TRBV27 and TRBJ2-7, with TRBD1 matching over 9 bases. Germline values: CDR1 MNHEY, CDR2 SMNVEV (reference sequence). The CDR3 is 14 residues long. The junction had 6 bases not matched to a gene; V was cut back by 5 bases and J by 4 bases. In nucleotides, the CDR3 is TGTGCCAGCAGTCCCCGGGACAGGGCTTACGAGCAGTACTTC. Translation: CASSPRDRAYEQYF.

The V call is TRBV10-3, the J call TRBJ1-1; TRBD1 is a possible D gene (5 bases). From germline, CDR1 is ENHRY and CDR2 SYGVKD. V was pared by 5 bases and J by 2 bases, with 12 bases between. The CDR3 is made up of 14 amino acids. The CDR3 region is CAISRGGVNTEAFF. CDR3 coding DNA: TGTGCCATCAGTAGAGGAGGGGTTAACACTGAAGCTTTCTTT.

The CDR3 is CASSLDPYRASYEQYF. For the CDR3, the DNA is TGTGCCAGCAGCTTAGACCCCTACAGGGCAAGTTACGAGCAGTACTTC. The chain employs TRBV11-3 and TRBJ2-7; TRBD1 is a possible D gene (6 bases). The CDR3 extends over 16 amino acids. CDR1 and CDR2 from the germline V gene are SGHNT and YENEEA. V was pared by 0 bases and J by 4 bases, with 16 bases between.

The sample holds a few counts of this clone. This chain links TRBV6-5 with TRBJ2-7, with TRBD1 matching over 7 bases. V shed 2 bases, J shed 4 bases, and the junction held 11 bases outside the gene matches. The CDR3 extends over 16 amino acids. CDR1 is MNHEY, CDR2 SVGAGI, per germline. The CDR3 nucleotides are TGTGCCAGCAGTTACGACGCTTTGGCAGGGGGTTACGAGCAGTACTTC. Protein: CASSYDALAGGYEQYF.

A single count supports this clone. This rearrangement joins TRBV6-5 to TRBJ2-1; no definite D call. Trimming shortened V by 6 bases and J by 4 bases, and 10 bases separated the two germline ends. CDR1 is MNHEY and CDR2 is SVGAGI in the germline V gene. The CDR3 has 13 residues. The chain's CDR3 is CASRQTEYNEQFF. The DNA for the CDR3 is TGTGCCAGCAGGCAGACTGAATACAATGAGCAGTTCTTC.

This sequence joins TRBV29-1 and TRBJ2-7, with D perhaps matching TRBD1 (6 bases). This CDR3 comprises 15 residues. Between the trimmed V and J ends, which lost 0 bases and 1 base, there was a span of 13 bases. Germline CDR1 SQVTM, CDR2 ANQGSEA. CDR3: CSVEEPQGNSYEQYF. CDR3 nucleotides: TGCAGCGTTGAAGAGCCACAGGGAAATTCCTACGAGCAGTACTTC.

This clone was detected only once. This rearrangement joins TRBV2 to TRBJ2-5; 10 bases agree with TRBD2. Trimming took 7 bases from V and 5 from J; bases not matched to a gene: 10. The CDR3 extends over 15 amino acids. Germline CDR1 SNHLY, CDR2 FYNNEI. CDR3 sequence: CASKLAGAPGETQYF. The CDR3 nucleotides read TGTGCCAGCAAGCTAGCGGGGGCCCCCGGGGAGACCCAGTACTTC.

The chain recombines TRBV7-2 with TRBJ2-1; the D gene is possibly TRBD2 (6 bases). V lost 6 bases and J lost 5, with 17 bases in between. The V gene's germline CDR1 is SGHTA and CDR2 FQGNSA. The CDR3 is made up of 15 amino acids. Here the CDR3 reads CASRTPGGVHNEQFF. The CDR3 DNA reads as TGTGCCAGCAGGACCCCGGGCGGGGTACACAATGAGCAGTTCTTC.

The chain couples TRBV19 to TRBJ1-3; unclear D gene. V was pared by 6 bases and J by 0 bases, with 15 bases between. This CDR3 contains 16 residues. The germline gives CDR1 LNHDA, CDR2 SQIVND (reference sequence). The CDR3 DNA sequence: TGTGCCAGTAGCGAATCGGGGTCCTTCTCTGGAAACACCATATATTTT. It codes for CASSESGSFSGNTIYF.

The chain carries TRBV19 and TRBJ2-7; tentatively, D is TRBD2 (5 bases). V dropped 5 bases and J dropped 3 bases, with 14 bases sitting between them. This CDR3 is built from 14 residues. CDR1 is LNHDA, CDR2 SQIVND, per germline (reference sequence). CDR3 bases: TGTGCCAGTAGTGACCCCGGGGTCAGCTACGAGCAGTACTTC. As protein: CASSDPGVSYEQYF.

V and J are TRBV25-1 and TRBJ1-2; D perhaps matches TRBD1 (6 bases). Deletions cut 4 bases from V and 5 bases from J, with 23 bases between. This CDR3 has 17 amino acids. Looked up from germline, CDR1 is MGHDK and CDR2 is SYGVNS. The CDR3 coding sequence is TGTGCCAGCAGTGCGGCCGGAGCTGGCAGGGGCGAATATGGCTACACCTTC. Its protein is CASSAAGAGRGEYGYTF.

This clone has just a few counts. The chain carries TRBV9 and TRBJ2-7; D ambiguous. The germline V gene encodes CDR1 SGDLS and CDR2 YYNGEE. V dropped 0 bases and J dropped 5 bases, with 9 bases sitting between them. The CDR3 is made up of 13 amino acids. The DNA for the CDR3 is TGTGCCAGCAGCGTAGGGTTTCGGGACGAGCAGTACTTC. Translating it yields CASSVGFRDEQYF.

V usage is TRBV9 and J usage is TRBJ2-1; 12 positions agree with TRBD2. Unmatched junction bases numbered 5, after V lost 4 bases and J lost 6 bases. The germline CDR1 and CDR2 sequences are SGDLS and YYNGEE. The length of the CDR3 is 15 residues. The CDR3 DNA is TGTGCCAGCAGCCCCCTAGCGGGGGGGCTCAATGAGCAGTTCTTC. Translation gives CASSPLAGGLNEQFF.

The J gene is TRBJ2-5, the V gene TRBV2; D unresolved. CDR1 SNHLY and CDR2 FYNNEI come from the germline V gene. The CDR3 is made up of 13 amino acids. The V end lost 5 bases, the J end lost 5 bases, and 12 bases lay between the germline ends. CDR3 sequence reads: CASSRTPSETQYF. CDR3 coding DNA: TGTGCCAGCAGTCGTACACCCTCGGAGACCCAGTACTTC.

V is TRBV5-6 and J is TRBJ1-3; D not resolved. CDR1 is SGHDT and CDR2 is YYEEEE in the germline V gene. V lost 2 bases, J lost 4 bases, and 22 bases lay in between. The CDR3 runs 18 residues. The CDR3 DNA reads as TGTGCCAGCAGCTTTAGGCGGTTATTGCAGAGCCCCGGAAACACCATATATTTT. Translated: CASSFRRLLQSPGNTIYF. Full variable domain (remainder filled in from reference TRBV5-6 and TRBJ1-3): DAGVTQSPTHLIKTRGQQVTLRCSPKSGHDTVSWYQQALGQGPQFIFQYYEEEERQRGNFPDRFSGHQFPNYSSELNVNALLLGDSALYLCASSFRRLLQSPGNTIYFGEGSWLTVV.

This clone was recorded a few times. The genes are TRBV2 and TRBJ1-2, with D uncertain. Germline V gene data show CDR1 as SNHLY and CDR2 as FYNNEI. There are 12 residues in the CDR3. The ends were cut back, 8 bases at V and 8 bases at J, with 15 bases in the middle. The CDR3 sequence is CASGLYPPGYTF. The DNA of the CDR3 is TGTGCCAGCGGACTATACCCTCCAGGCTACACCTTC.

V usage is TRBV18 and J usage is TRBJ2-2; D gene ambiguous. V was clipped by 2 bases and J by 3 bases, with 10 bases between them. CDR1 and CDR2 (germline): KGHSH, LQKENI. CDR3 length: 15 amino acids. CDR3: CASSPTTLYTGELFF. The CDR3 DNA sequence: TGTGCCAGCTCACCAACAACGCTTTACACCGGGGAGCTGTTTTTT.

V is TRBV5-1 and J is TRBJ2-1; TRBD2 agrees at 7 bases. This CDR3 comprises 15 residues. Germline CDR1 reads SGHRS; CDR2 reads YFSETQ. J gave up 5 bases and V 0 bases, and 5 bases lay outside the gene matches. This chain's CDR3 is CASSLGPGGNNEQFF. The DNA for the CDR3 is TGCGCCAGCAGCTTGGGGCCGGGGGGAAACAATGAGCAGTTCTTC.

V is TRBV27 and J is TRBJ2-1; 10 nucleotides align to TRBD2. With V trimmed by 7 bases and J by 4 bases, 7 bases remained unmatched. The CDR3 totals 15 residues. Germline CDR1 reads MNHEY; CDR2 reads SMNVEV (reference sequence). The CDR3 here is CASTRLAGVYNEQFF. CDR3 DNA: TGTGCCAGCACACGGCTAGCGGGGGTGTACAATGAGCAGTTCTTC.

The CDR3 region has the DNA TGTGCCAGCAGCTCCCCGACCACAGCAAGAAACACCATATATTTT. Its protein is CASSSPTTARNTIYF. The chain has TRBV11-2 and TRBJ1-3; D remains ambiguous. The ends were cut back, 4 bases at V and 5 bases at J, with 15 bases in the middle. Germline CDR1 SGHAT, CDR2 FQNNGV. This CDR3 comprises 15 residues.

The rearrangement joins TRBV27 to TRBJ1-1; D gene unclear. From germline, CDR1 is MNHEY and CDR2 SMNVEV (reference sequence). V was clipped by 0 bases and J by 4 bases, with 12 bases between them. The CDR3 loop spans 15 amino acids. In DNA form, the CDR3 reads TGTGCCAGCAGTTTATCCCAGGTCTCGGCCACTGAAGCTTTCTTT. It yields the protein CASSLSQVSATEAFF.

This clone appeared once. The rearrangement joins TRBV21-1 to TRBJ1-2. TRBV21-1 is deemed a pseudogene. The CDR3 runs to 15 residues. The CDR3 spells CASSPPGGRVSGYTF. The CDR3 DNA reads as TGTGCCAGCAGCCCTCCGGGGGGCAGGGTAAGTGGCTACACCTTC.

This clone was detected only once. The chain recombines TRBV6-5 with TRBJ1-1; the D gene is possibly TRBD1 (5 bases). This CDR3 has 13 residues. CDR1 and CDR2 from the germline V gene are MNHEY and SVGAGI. Between the trimmed V and J ends, which lost 8 bases and 4 bases, there was a span of 14 bases. CDR3 bases: TGTGCCAGCTCTAAGGGGTTTGTCACTGAAGCTTTCTTT. Protein product: CASSKGFVTEAFF.

This chain links TRBV30 with TRBJ2-7, with D unclear. Trimming stripped 0 bases from V and 0 bases from J, with 15 bases between. CDR1 is GTSNPN, CDR2 SVGIG, per germline (reference sequence). The CDR3 is made up of 16 amino acids. For the CDR3, the DNA is TGTGCCTGGAGTGTACAGCCCCGGTACAGCTCCTACGAGCAGTACTTC. Encoded protein: CAWSVQPRYSSYEQYF.

The V call is TRBV7-8, the J call TRBJ2-2, with a weak D call TRBD1 (5 bases). Looked up from germline, CDR1 is SGHVS and CDR2 is FQNEAQ. CDR3 length: 16 amino acids. The V and J ends lost 1 base and 0 bases respectively, with 9 bases between them. CDR3 in DNA: TGTGCCAGCAGCTTAGAGGCAGGGTCGAACACCGGGGAGCTGTTTTTT. Its protein is CASSLEAGSNTGELFF.

This clone was seen a single time. The chain couples TRBV5-5 to TRBJ1-5; D is possibly TRBD1 (6 bases). The CDR3 is 14 residues long. CDR1 SGHKS and CDR2 YYEKEE come from the germline V gene (reference sequence). Trimming stripped 2 bases from V and 6 bases from J, with 12 bases between. Written as DNA, the CDR3 is TGTGCCAGCAGCTTACAACAGGGAACTCAGCCCCAGCATTTT. It translates to CASSLQQGTQPQHF.